This T cell receptor beta chain was captured in a study of cytomegalovirus exposure and HLA in healthy donors. The V and J ends lost 3 bases and 4 bases respectively, with 14 bases between them. The CDR3 runs to 14 residues. From germline, CDR1 is GTSNPN and CDR2 SVGIG (reference sequence). The PCR had 60 Vbeta and 13 Jbeta primers. Clones were read by immunoSEQ multiplex PCR, and TCRdb kept only the in-frame ones, dropping some. The sample holds about 250,000 clones, more than 70% seen once. V is TRBV30 and J is TRBJ2-3, with D possibly being TRBD2 (6 bases). Input material: PBMCs. This clonotype was sampled from a boy aged 10-17 years in good health and CMV-seronegative. CDR3 loop: CAWRQLAHADTQYF. The CDR3 coding sequence is TGTGCCTGGAGACAACTAGCCCACGCAGATACGCAGTATTTT.